Listed below are T cell receptor beta chains from one sample, sequenced in a study of blood T cell repertoires in COVID-19. Clones were read by immunoSEQ multiplex PCR, and TCRdb kept only the in-frame ones, dropping some. The sample has approximately 150,000 clones, almost 85% seen once. Input material: peripheral blood. These receptors came from a human donor with acute or convalescent COVID-19. The donor label of this sample is uncertain. Both conserved end residues are part of each CDR3. D genes are given only for firm matches. Where a row states a size, it is once, few, many or the class of an expanded clone; other rows omit it.

TRBV10-3	.	.	TRBJ1-6	CAISGSANSPLHF	TGTGCCATCAGCGGGTCGGCCAATTCACCCCTCCACTTT
TRBV7-6	.	.	TRBJ1-3	CASSTSTSGNTIYF	TGTGCCAGCAGCACCTCGACTTCTGGAAACACCATATATTTT
TRBV6-6	.	.	TRBJ1-1	CASSFYTNTEAFF	TGTGCCAGCAGTTTTTACACGAACACTGAAGCTTTCTTT
TRBV19	.	.	TRBJ2-1	CASSIRGNEQFF	TGTGCCAGTAGTATTAGGGGCAATGAGCAGTTCTTC
TRBV5-1	.	.	TRBJ1-2	CASSLEPRAINYGYTF	TGCGCCAGCAGCTTGGAACCGAGGGCCATTAACTATGGCTACACCTTC
TRBV19	.	.	TRBJ2-3	CASIDGDTDTQYF	TGTGCCAGTATAGACGGGGACACAGATACGCAGTATTTT
TRBV5-1	.	.	TRBJ1-2	CASSATGPRDGYTF	TGCGCCAGCAGCGCAACCGGGCCGCGGGACGGCTACACCTTC
TRBV30	.	.	TRBJ1-3	CAWKDRGRGRNTIYF	TGTGCCTGGAAGGATAGGGGCAGGGGACGAAACACCATATATTTT
TRBV4-2	.	TRBD2	TRBJ2-2	CASTGGGWTGELFF	TGTGCCAGCACGGGGGGAGGTTGGACCGGGGAGCTGTTTTTT
TRBV5-6	.	.	TRBJ2-7	CASSPMGGRSYEQYF	TGTGCCAGCAGCCCAATGGGGGGGCGGTCCTACGAGCAGTACTTC
TRBV19	once	.	TRBJ1-2	CASSISNSFYGYTF	TGTGCCAGTAGTATTTCTAACAGTTTCTATGGCTACACCTTC
TRBV19	.	.	TRBJ1-1	CASSTKQGPLNTEAFF	TGTGCCAGTAGTACAAAACAGGGACCCCTGAACACTGAAGCTTTCTTT
TRBV14	few	TRBD1	TRBJ1-2	CASSLQGANYGYTF	TGTGCCAGCAGCTTACAGGGGGCGAACTATGGCTACACCTTC
TRBV7-2	.	TRBD2	TRBJ2-3	CASRLTSDTDTQYF	TGTGCCAGCAGACTTACTAGCGACACAGATACGCAGTATTTT
TRBV6-2/TRBV6-3	few	TRBD1	TRBJ1-3	CASSETGGRVNTIYF	TGTGCCAGCAGCGAGACAGGGGGCAGAGTAAACACCATATATTTT
TRBV18	.	TRBD1	TRBJ1-2	CASSPLTGGQDGYTF	TGTGCCAGCTCACCCCTCACAGGGGGCCAGGATGGCTACACCTTC
TRBV19	.	.	TRBJ1-1	CASRQIVNTEAFF	TGTGCCAGCCGACAGATTGTGAACACTGAAGCTTTCTTT
TRBV11-1	.	.	TRBJ1-1	CASSLGNLGGTEAFF	TGTGCCAGCAGCTTAGGTAACCTCGGCGGCACTGAAGCTTTCTTT
TRBV5-4	.	.	TRBJ1-1	CASSNPAGWNTEAFF	TGTGCCAGCAGCAATCCGGCAGGTTGGAACACTGAAGCTTTCTTT
TRBV6-2/TRBV6-3	.	.	TRBJ2-4	CASSLAPKNIQYF	TGTGCCAGCAGTCTAGCCCCCAAAAACATTCAGTACTTC
TRBV7-9	.	.	TRBJ2-5	CASRRGETQYF	TGTGCCTCTCGACGGGGAGAGACCCAGTACTTC
TRBV18	once	TRBD1	TRBJ2-6	CASSSGRGHNNSGANVLTF	TGTGCCAGCTCCAGTGGTAGGGGGCATAACAACTCTGGGGCCAACGTCCTGACTTTC
TRBV2	.	TRBD2	TRBJ2-7	CASSRLAGGLHEQYF	TGTGCCAGCAGCCGACTAGCGGGGGGGCTCCACGAGCAGTACTTC
TRBV4-1	few	TRBD1	TRBJ2-3	CASSQRTGGFPDTQYF	TGCGCCAGCAGCCAGCGGACAGGGGGCTTCCCAGATACGCAGTATTTT
TRBV7-2	.	.	TRBJ1-1	CASSSEGVTEAFF	TGTGCCAGCAGCTCAGAGGGTGTTACTGAAGCTTTCTTT
TRBV30	.	TRBD1	TRBJ1-2	CAWKQGAGGYTF	TGTGCCTGGAAACAGGGGGCGGGTGGCTACACCTTC
TRBV5-1	.	.	TRBJ2-5	CASSRGTQETQYF	TGCGCCAGCAGCCGGGGAACCCAAGAGACCCAGTACTTC
TRBV4-1	.	.	TRBJ2-2	CASSRSGPPNTGELFF	TGCGCCAGCAGCCGCAGCGGGCCTCCGAACACCGGGGAGCTGTTTTTT